This TCR beta chain was sequenced during a study of molecular identifiers for immune sequencing clone quantification. Study details: Four of five RNA aliquots from approximately 20,000 or 100,000 naive CD8 T cells were sequenced.

This clonotype was picked up a small number of times. Bulk libraries came from a prior protocol with listed TCR primers. TCRdb reprocessed the PCR reads via MiXCR and lists one record per CDR3 protein. The repertoire consists of about 65,000 distinct CDR3 sequences, with less than 20% occurring once and the leading ten covering 1.5% to 1.8%. Sequencing used naive CD8+ T cells from blood, with Jurkat cell RNA spiked in. Documented subset: FACS-sorted CD8+CD4-CCR7+CD45RA+ naive T cells. The sequence derives from a human donor in good health. Some libraries in this study had Jurkat cell RNA spiked in.

CDR3 protein: CASSMDNYNEQFF. CDR3 in DNA: TGTGCCAGCAGCATGGACAACTACAATGAGCAGTTCTTC. This chain joins TRBV7-8 and TRBJ2-1; tentatively, D is TRBD1 (5 bases). The CDR3 loop spans 13 amino acids. V was clipped by 5 bases and J by 3 bases, with 8 bases between them. Germline assignment: CDR1 SGHVS and CDR2 FQNEAQ.